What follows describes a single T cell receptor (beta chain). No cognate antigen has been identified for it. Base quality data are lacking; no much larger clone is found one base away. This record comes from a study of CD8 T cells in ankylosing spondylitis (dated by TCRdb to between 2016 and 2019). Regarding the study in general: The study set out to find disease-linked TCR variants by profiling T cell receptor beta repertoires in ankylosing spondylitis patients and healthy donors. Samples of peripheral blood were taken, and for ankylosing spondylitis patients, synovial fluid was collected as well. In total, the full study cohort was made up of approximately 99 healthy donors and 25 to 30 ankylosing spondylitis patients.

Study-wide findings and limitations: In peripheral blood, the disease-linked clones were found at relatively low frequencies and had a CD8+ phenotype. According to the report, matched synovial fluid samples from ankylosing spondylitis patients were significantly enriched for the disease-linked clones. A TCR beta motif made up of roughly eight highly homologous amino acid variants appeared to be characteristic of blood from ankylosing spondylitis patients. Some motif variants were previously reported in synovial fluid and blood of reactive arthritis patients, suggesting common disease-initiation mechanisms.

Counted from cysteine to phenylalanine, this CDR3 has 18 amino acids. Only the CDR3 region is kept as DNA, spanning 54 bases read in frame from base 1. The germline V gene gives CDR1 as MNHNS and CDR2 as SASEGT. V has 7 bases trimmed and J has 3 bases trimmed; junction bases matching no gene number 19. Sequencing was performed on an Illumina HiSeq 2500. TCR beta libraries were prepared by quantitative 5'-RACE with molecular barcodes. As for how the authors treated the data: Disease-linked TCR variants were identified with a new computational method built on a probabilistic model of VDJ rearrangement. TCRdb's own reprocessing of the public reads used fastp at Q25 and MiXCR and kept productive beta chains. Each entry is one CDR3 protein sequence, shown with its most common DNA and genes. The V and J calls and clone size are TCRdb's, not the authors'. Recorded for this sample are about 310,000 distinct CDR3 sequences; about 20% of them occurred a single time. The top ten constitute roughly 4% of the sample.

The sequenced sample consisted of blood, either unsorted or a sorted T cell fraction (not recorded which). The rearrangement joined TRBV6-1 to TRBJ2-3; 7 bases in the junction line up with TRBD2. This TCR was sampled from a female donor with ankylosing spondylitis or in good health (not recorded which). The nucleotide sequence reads TGTGCCAGCACCCCCCTGCCGCGCGGGAGTTATAGGACAGATACGCAGTATTTT. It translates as CASTPLPRGSYRTDTQYF.